This T cell receptor beta chain was recovered during a study of identical twins. V lost 2 bases and J 1 base, leaving 12 bases between the germline ends. The germline gives CDR1 SGHNT, CDR2 YYREEE (reference sequence). This CDR3 has 15 residues. TCRdb ran MiXCR on the 5' RACE reads and lists one entry per CDR3 protein. The sample has roughly 1,500,000 distinct CDR3 sequences; around 33% are singletons. This TCR derives from a newborn girl in good health. Sequenced input: cord blood. The chain joins TRBV5-4 to TRBJ1-2; D not certain. CDR3 coding DNA: TGTGCCAGCAGCTTACCGCAGGACTTTAACTATGGCTACACCTTC. This gives the protein CASSLPQDFNYGYTF. Together with reference TRBV5-4 and TRBJ1-2, the CDR3 gives the full variable domain: ETGVTQSPTHLIKTRGQQVTLRCSSQSGHNTVSWYQQALGQGPQFIFQYYREEENGRGNFPPRFSGLQFPNYSSELNVNALELDDSALYLCASSLPQDFNYGYTFGSGTRLTVV.